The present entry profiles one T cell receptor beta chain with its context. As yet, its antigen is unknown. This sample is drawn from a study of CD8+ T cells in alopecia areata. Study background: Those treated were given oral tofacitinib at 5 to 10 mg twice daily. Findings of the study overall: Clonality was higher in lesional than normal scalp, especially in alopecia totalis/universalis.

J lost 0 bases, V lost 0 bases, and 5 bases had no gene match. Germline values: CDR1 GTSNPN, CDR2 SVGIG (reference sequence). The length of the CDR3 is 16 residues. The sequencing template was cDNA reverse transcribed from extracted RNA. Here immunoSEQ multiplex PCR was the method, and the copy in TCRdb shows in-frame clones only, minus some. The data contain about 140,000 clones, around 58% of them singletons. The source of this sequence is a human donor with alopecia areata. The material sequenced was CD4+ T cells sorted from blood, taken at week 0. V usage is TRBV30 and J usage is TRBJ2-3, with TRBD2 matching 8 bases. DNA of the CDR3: TGTGCCTGGAGTGTGTCGCGGGGGGCAAGCACAGATACGCAGTATTTT. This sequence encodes CAWSVSRGASTDTQYF.